Listed below are T cell receptor beta chains from one sample, sequenced in a study of naive and memory T cell subsets. TCRdb processed the UMI-ligation and nested PCR reads anew with MiXCR; each CDR3 protein has one entry. The sample lists roughly 98,000 distinct CDR3 sequences; 5.5% to 8.5% were seen once. Input material: central memory CD4+ T cells from blood. These receptors originate from a human donor in good health. Each CDR3 is given without its conserved first and last residue. Clone sizes are given selectively: once, few, many, or a class where the clone is expanded.

j_call v_call clone_size cdr3_aa
TRBJ2-1 TRBV29-1 NA SFDRYNEQF
TRBJ2-7 TRBV7-2 many ASSLVRYEQY
TRBJ2-1 TRBV4-3 many ASSQGHASGSYEQF
TRBJ2-2 TRBV7-3 many ASAGQTNTGELF
TRBJ2-5 TRBV28 NA ASSSSSQETQY
TRBJ2-1 TRBV20-1 many SVGRTSGTHNEQF
TRBJ1-2 TRBV7-2 many ASSLVSNYGYT
TRBJ1-1 TRBV18 many ASSQGTGREAF
TRBJ1-6 TRBV5-6 few ASSLFQVRYYGSPLH
TRBJ1-1 TRBV30 many AWSVNRGNTEAF
TRBJ2-7 TRBV7-9 NA ASSRGTEKYEQY
TRBJ1-4 TRBV5-1 many ASSLAGGKIEKLF
TRBJ2-1 TRBV20-1 many SATGRQQAQF
TRBJ2-5 TRBV7-2 few ASSLAGSGETQY
TRBJ2-1 TRBV14 NA ASSVTWSSYNEQF
TRBJ2-5 TRBV7-2 many ASSLSGRQETQY
NA TRBV28 NA ATKRNRALNQPQY
TRBJ1-1 TRBV4-2 NA ASSRHLDRVNTEAF
TRBJ1-5 TRBV19 many ASNDRATNNQPQH
TRBJ2-3 TRBV20-1 few SAPNPGLRTDTQY
TRBJ1-6 TRBV14 few ASSLRQALTLH
TRBJ2-3 TRBV5-4 NA ASSVSGRLGDTQY
TRBJ1-5 TRBV20-1 many SARSAGPVSQH
TRBJ1-5 TRBV6-2/TRBV6-3 many ASGRVNQPQH
TRBJ1-2 TRBV10-3 many AISESGSYGYT
TRBJ1-1 TRBV6-5 many ASSSRTGEAF
TRBJ1-5 TRBV12-3/TRBV12-4 many ASSADPGIQPQH
TRBJ2-7 TRBV2 many ASSGTRREQY
TRBJ1-6 TRBV27 many ATRPSGQERPLH
TRBJ1-2 TRBV7-3 NA ASSLWGGPLDGYT
TRBJ2-3 TRBV5-6 many ASIRGDTQY
TRBJ1-5 TRBV30 NA AWSGQGLFQPQH
TRBJ2-1 TRBV20-1 few SLPGTGLGNEQF
TRBJ1-2 TRBV7-2 many ASSLVLGTSAGGYT
TRBJ2-6 TRBV6-6 many ASSGQDSGANVLT
TRBJ1-5 TRBV6-1 many ASSARGPNSNQPQH
TRBJ1-5 TRBV12-3/TRBV12-4 many ASRDGQGGNQPQH
TRBJ2-1 TRBV13 NA ASSRPRGGVRGNEQF
TRBJ1-2 TRBV19 few ASSRQDMGNYGYT
TRBJ2-3 TRBV4-1 NA ASSQVGTSGRWGDTQY
TRBJ1-6 TRBV12-3/TRBV12-4 many ASSFVGGPNNSPLH
TRBJ2-7 TRBV20-1 many SARRGSDEQY
TRBJ2-3 TRBV7-8 many ASSPGTTSGAGDTQY
TRBJ2-7 TRBV11-2 few ASSLGGRRPYEQY
TRBJ1-1 TRBV14 many ASSHQQNTEAF
TRBJ2-7 TRBV29-1 NA SVGTTTYEQY
TRBJ1-3 TRBV7-2 few ASRTSPGGSGNTIY
TRBJ2-5 TRBV30 many AWNSRLLQETQY
TRBJ2-1 TRBV12-3/TRBV12-4 many ASRKDAYNEQF
TRBJ2-7 TRBV6-2/TRBV6-3 many ASNRPQGSYEQY
TRBJ1-3 TRBV18 NA ASSLGQGIRSGNTIY
TRBJ1-5 TRBV6-2/TRBV6-3 many ASSYAGQGEPQH
TRBJ1-1 TRBV20-1 NA SARDPGNTEAF
TRBJ2-1 TRBV12-3/TRBV12-4 NA ASSLRVEQF
TRBJ2-3 TRBV7-2 many ASSLNQGDTQY
TRBJ2-6 TRBV12-3/TRBV12-4 many ASSSTGLPSGANVLT